This T cell receptor beta chain originates from a study of CD8 T cells in Susac syndrome. V lost 4 bases, J lost 1 base, and 11 bases lay in between. CDR3 size: 15 residues. CDR1 and CDR2 (germline): MDHEN, SYDVKM. The RNA input was roughly 0.5 to 1 ug, and it was reverse transcribed with random hexamers. TCRdb itself ran the immunoSEQ multiplex PCR reads through MiXCR, one entry per CDR3 protein. Here the sample spans about 180,000 distinct CDR3 sequences, approximately 95% being singletons. The rearrangement joins TRBV28 to TRBJ1-5, with D tentatively TRBD1 (5 bases). This TCR was recovered from a human donor with multiple sclerosis. What was sequenced was CD4+ T cells from PBMCs. Written as DNA, the CDR3 is TGTGCCAGCAGTTCCCCGCAGGGAAGCAATCAGCCCCAGCATTTT. It is translated as CASSSPQGSNQPQHF.